These T cell receptor beta chains were read from a single sample in a study of T cell responses to AZD1222 COVID-19 vaccine. The protocol was immunoSEQ multiplex PCR, while the TCRdb copy is restricted to in-frame clones and leaves out a portion. Altogether roughly 80,000 clones are present, approximately 90% being singletons, with the ten largest covering about 4.9%. Sample: peripheral blood, taken on day 0 of MenACWY control vaccination. These receptors were collected from an adult in good health. Both conserved end residues are part of each CDR3. Each record gives: D gene, V gene, CDR3 length, J gene, clone size, CDR3 protein, CDR3 DNA. A D gene is named only where the DNA matches it firmly. Rows may omit the clone size; those that give it use once, few, many or a size class.

d_gene: NA; v_gene: TRBV28; len: 15; j_gene: TRBJ1-2; abundance: NA; CDR3aa: CASSLWVTGNYGYTF; CDR3nt: TGTGCCAGCAGTTTATGGGTTACGGGTAACTATGGCTACACCTTC
d_gene: NA; v_gene: TRBV28; len: 13; j_gene: TRBJ2-7; abundance: NA; CDR3aa: CASSGGPVYEQYF; CDR3nt: TGTGCCAGCAGTGGGGGGCCCGTGTACGAGCAGTACTTC
d_gene: NA; v_gene: TRBV10-3; len: 13; j_gene: TRBJ2-6; abundance: NA; CDR3aa: CAIKVAGANVLTF; CDR3nt: TGTGCCATCAAAGTTGCTGGGGCCAACGTCCTGACTTTC
d_gene: NA; v_gene: TRBV3-1/TRBV3-2; len: 16; j_gene: TRBJ1-6; abundance: once; CDR3aa: CASTQNSGGFNSPLHF; CDR3nt: TGTGCCAGCACCCAGAATTCTGGGGGCTTTAATTCACCCCTCCACTTT
d_gene: NA; v_gene: TRBV3-1/TRBV3-2; len: 13; j_gene: TRBJ2-7; abundance: NA; CDR3aa: CASSQVGSSEQYF; CDR3nt: TGTGCCAGCAGCCAAGTAGGCTCTAGCGAGCAGTACTTC
d_gene: NA; v_gene: TRBV3-1/TRBV3-2; len: 13; j_gene: TRBJ1-1; abundance: NA; CDR3aa: CASSHPRATEAFF; CDR3nt: TGTGCCAGCAGCCACCCCCGGGCCACTGAAGCTTTCTTT
d_gene: NA; v_gene: TRBV5-6; len: 14; j_gene: TRBJ1-4; abundance: NA; CDR3aa: CASSLWGTNEKLFF; CDR3nt: TGTGCCAGCAGCTTGTGGGGGACTAATGAAAAACTGTTTTTT
d_gene: TRBD1; v_gene: TRBV6-1; len: 14; j_gene: TRBJ1-4; abundance: NA; CDR3aa: CASSEGGGLEKLFF; CDR3nt: TGTGCCAGCAGTGAAGGAGGGGGCCTTGAAAAACTGTTTTTT
d_gene: TRBD1; v_gene: TRBV15; len: 15; j_gene: TRBJ2-7; abundance: NA; CDR3aa: CATSRDRTGSMEQYF; CDR3nt: TGTGCCACCAGCAGAGACCGGACAGGGTCCATGGAGCAGTACTTC
d_gene: NA; v_gene: TRBV7-2; len: 15; j_gene: TRBJ1-2; abundance: NA; CDR3aa: CASSLEAGEAYGYTF; CDR3nt: TGTGCCAGCAGCTTAGAGGCAGGGGAAGCCTATGGCTACACCTTC
d_gene: NA; v_gene: TRBV10-3; len: 11; j_gene: TRBJ1-4; abundance: NA; CDR3aa: CAISDSEKLFF; CDR3nt: TGTGCCATCAGCGACAGCGAAAAACTGTTTTTT
d_gene: NA; v_gene: TRBV18; len: 14; j_gene: TRBJ1-2; abundance: once; CDR3aa: CASSPLEGQGGYTF; CDR3nt: TGTGCCAGCTCACCACTGGAGGGGCAGGGTGGCTACACCTTC
d_gene: NA; v_gene: TRBV9; len: 14; j_gene: TRBJ2-1; abundance: NA; CDR3aa: CASSVHGTANEQFF; CDR3nt: TGTGCCAGCAGCGTTCATGGGACTGCGAATGAGCAGTTCTTC
d_gene: NA; v_gene: TRBV25-1; len: 13; j_gene: TRBJ1-2; abundance: few; CDR3aa: CASSRTANYGYTF; CDR3nt: TGTGCCAGCAGTAGGACCGCTAACTATGGCTACACCTTC
d_gene: NA; v_gene: TRBV19; len: 13; j_gene: TRBJ2-7; abundance: NA; CDR3aa: CASSVQGSYEQYF; CDR3nt: TGTGCCAGTAGCGTCCAGGGTAGCTACGAGCAGTACTTC
d_gene: NA; v_gene: TRBV30; len: 14; j_gene: TRBJ1-2; abundance: NA; CDR3aa: CAWSVPRMVDGYTF; CDR3nt: TGTGCCTGGAGTGTACCCCGGATGGTTGATGGCTACACCTTC
d_gene: NA; v_gene: TRBV28; len: 13; j_gene: TRBJ1-2; abundance: NA; CDR3aa: CASSSQGPGGYTF; CDR3nt: TGTGCCAGCAGTAGTCAGGGGCCCGGTGGCTACACCTTC
d_gene: NA; v_gene: TRBV6-4; len: 15; j_gene: TRBJ1-4; abundance: NA; CDR3aa: CASGRRGARDGELFF; CDR3nt: TGTGCCAGCGGCCGAAGGGGCGCCCGGGACGGAGAACTGTTTTTT
d_gene: NA; v_gene: TRBV12-3/TRBV12-4; len: 13; j_gene: TRBJ2-7; abundance: NA; CDR3aa: CASSFWGEYEQYF; CDR3nt: TGTGCCAGCAGTTTCTGGGGTGAATACGAGCAGTACTTC
d_gene: NA; v_gene: TRBV12-1; len: 14; j_gene: TRBJ2-7; abundance: once; CDR3aa: CASSFGEGDYEQYF; CDR3nt: TGTGCCAGCAGCTTTGGGGAGGGGGACTACGAGCAGTACTTC
d_gene: NA; v_gene: TRBV5-1; len: 12; j_gene: TRBJ2-1; abundance: NA; CDR3aa: CASSFQGGEQFF; CDR3nt: TGCGCCAGCAGCTTTCAGGGAGGTGAGCAGTTCTTC
d_gene: NA; v_gene: TRBV3-1/TRBV3-2; len: 14; j_gene: TRBJ2-7; abundance: NA; CDR3aa: CASSQDTGNSEQYF; CDR3nt: TGTGCCAGCAGCCAAGATACGGGGAATAGTGAGCAGTACTTC
d_gene: TRBD1; v_gene: TRBV6-4; len: 15; j_gene: TRBJ2-1; abundance: NA; CDR3aa: CASRQGASMNNEQFF; CDR3nt: TGTGCCAGCAGGCAGGGGGCCTCAATGAACAATGAGCAGTTCTTC
d_gene: NA; v_gene: TRBV7-3; len: 14; j_gene: TRBJ2-3; abundance: NA; CDR3aa: CASSPQGWGDTQYF; CDR3nt: TGTGCCAGCAGCCCGCAGGGGTGGGGGGATACGCAGTATTTT
d_gene: NA; v_gene: TRBV19; len: 13; j_gene: TRBJ2-7; abundance: once; CDR3aa: CASSPGFLYEQYF; CDR3nt: TGTGCCAGTAGTCCGGGGTTTCTCTACGAGCAGTACTTC
d_gene: NA; v_gene: TRBV29-1; len: 13; j_gene: TRBJ1-5; abundance: NA; CDR3aa: CSVVGGIDEPQHF; CDR3nt: TGCAGCGTTGTGGGGGGAATAGATGAGCCCCAGCATTTT
d_gene: NA; v_gene: TRBV5-4; len: 10; j_gene: TRBJ1-1; abundance: NA; CDR3aa: CASSSWVPFF; CDR3nt: TGTGCCAGCAGCTCCTGGGTCCCGTTCTTT
d_gene: TRBD2; v_gene: TRBV7-9; len: 16; j_gene: TRBJ2-1; abundance: NA; CDR3aa: CASRTRSSGAYNEQFF; CDR3nt: TGTGCCAGCAGGACACGGTCTAGCGGAGCCTACAATGAGCAGTTCTTC
d_gene: TRBD2; v_gene: TRBV7-9; len: 15; j_gene: TRBJ2-1; abundance: NA; CDR3aa: CASSQTSGRFNEQFF; CDR3nt: TGTGCCAGCAGCCAGACTAGCGGGAGGTTTAATGAGCAGTTCTTC
d_gene: TRBD2; v_gene: TRBV3-1/TRBV3-2; len: 18; j_gene: TRBJ2-4; abundance: NA; CDR3aa: CASSPRTSGRGTKNIQYF; CDR3nt: TGTGCCAGCAGCCCCCGGACTAGCGGGAGGGGGACCAAAAACATTCAGTACTTC
d_gene: NA; v_gene: TRBV2; len: 11; j_gene: TRBJ1-2; abundance: NA; CDR3aa: CASGDNYGYTF; CDR3nt: TGTGCCAGCGGGGACAACTATGGCTACACCTTC
d_gene: NA; v_gene: TRBV9; len: 14; j_gene: TRBJ1-2; abundance: NA; CDR3aa: CASSVGSTNYGYTF; CDR3nt: TGTGCCAGCAGCGTAGGGTCTACTAACTATGGCTACACCTTC
d_gene: NA; v_gene: TRBV6-6; len: 11; j_gene: TRBJ1-5; abundance: NA; CDR3aa: CASRGNQPQHF; CDR3nt: TGTGCCAGCAGAGGGAATCAGCCCCAGCATTTT
d_gene: TRBD2; v_gene: TRBV2; len: 18; j_gene: TRBJ2-5; abundance: NA; CDR3aa: CASTPPAGDPSPQETQYF; CDR3nt: TGTGCCAGCACCCCCCCGGCGGGAGACCCCTCCCCTCAAGAGACCCAGTACTTC
d_gene: NA; v_gene: TRBV5-6; len: 14; j_gene: TRBJ2-2; abundance: NA; CDR3aa: CASSLASNTGELFF; CDR3nt: TGTGCCAGCAGCTTAGCCTCGAACACCGGGGAGCTGTTTTTT
d_gene: NA; v_gene: TRBV30; len: 15; j_gene: TRBJ1-2; abundance: few; CDR3aa: CAWSVGSAANYGYTF; CDR3nt: TGTGCCTGGAGTGTAGGTTCCGCGGCTAACTATGGCTACACCTTC
d_gene: TRBD1; v_gene: TRBV28; len: 12; j_gene: TRBJ1-1; abundance: NA; CDR3aa: CASRTGGTEAFF; CDR3nt: TGTGCCAGCAGGACAGGGGGTACTGAAGCTTTCTTT
d_gene: NA; v_gene: TRBV5-6; len: 15; j_gene: TRBJ1-5; abundance: once; CDR3aa: CASSLTRVGNQPQHF; CDR3nt: TGTGCCAGCAGCTTGACGAGGGTCGGCAATCAGCCCCAGCATTTT
d_gene: NA; v_gene: TRBV4-2; len: 14; j_gene: TRBJ2-3; abundance: NA; CDR3aa: CASSQGPLTDTQYF; CDR3nt: TGTGCCAGCAGCCAAGGGCCCCTCACAGATACGCAGTATTTT
d_gene: NA; v_gene: TRBV12-3/TRBV12-4; len: 13; j_gene: TRBJ1-5; abundance: NA; CDR3aa: CASSRTGNQPQHF; CDR3nt: TGTGCCAGCAGTCGTACAGGGAATCAGCCCCAGCATTTT
d_gene: NA; v_gene: TRBV3-1/TRBV3-2; len: 18; j_gene: TRBJ2-7; abundance: once; CDR3aa: CASSLALFPIERLREQYF; CDR3nt: TGTGCCAGCAGCCTGGCGCTCTTCCCCATAGAGAGGCTGAGGGAGCAGTACTTC
d_gene: NA; v_gene: TRBV6-2/TRBV6-3; len: 14; j_gene: TRBJ1-5; abundance: NA; CDR3aa: CASSYGGYNQPQHF; CDR3nt: TGTGCCAGCAGTTACGGGGGGTACAATCAGCCCCAGCATTTT
d_gene: NA; v_gene: TRBV9; len: 14; j_gene: TRBJ2-7; abundance: medium-sized; CDR3aa: CASSRDDERYEQYF; CDR3nt: TGTGCCAGCAGCCGGGACGATGAGAGATACGAGCAGTACTTC
d_gene: NA; v_gene: TRBV30; len: 13; j_gene: TRBJ2-7; abundance: NA; CDR3aa: CAWSPDSFYEQYF; CDR3nt: TGTGCCTGGAGTCCCGACAGTTTCTACGAGCAGTACTTC
d_gene: NA; v_gene: TRBV6-5; len: 15; j_gene: TRBJ1-2; abundance: NA; CDR3aa: CASLRFGEEGYGYTF; CDR3nt: TGTGCCAGCCTCCGGTTCGGGGAGGAGGGCTATGGCTACACCTTC
d_gene: TRBD1; v_gene: TRBV28; len: 15; j_gene: TRBJ1-3; abundance: NA; CDR3aa: CASSPGQTTGNTIYF; CDR3nt: TGTGCCAGCAGTCCGGGACAGACCACTGGAAACACCATATATTTT
d_gene: TRBD2; v_gene: TRBV28; len: 16; j_gene: TRBJ2-3; abundance: NA; CDR3aa: CASSGLADSSTDTQYF; CDR3nt: TGTGCCAGCAGTGGACTAGCGGACTCGAGCACAGATACGCAGTATTTT
d_gene: NA; v_gene: TRBV11-2; len: 15; j_gene: TRBJ2-1; abundance: NA; CDR3aa: CASSLDLVRINEQFF; CDR3nt: TGTGCCAGCAGCTTAGATCTCGTCAGGATCAATGAGCAGTTCTTC
d_gene: NA; v_gene: TRBV7-9; len: 13; j_gene: TRBJ1-2; abundance: NA; CDR3aa: CASSLAQGYGYTF; CDR3nt: TGTGCCAGCAGCTTAGCCCAGGGGTATGGCTACACCTTC
d_gene: NA; v_gene: TRBV18; len: 14; j_gene: TRBJ1-5; abundance: NA; CDR3aa: CASSPRQDNQPQHF; CDR3nt: TGTGCCAGCTCACCACGGCAGGACAATCAGCCCCAGCATTTT
d_gene: NA; v_gene: TRBV27; len: 10; j_gene: TRBJ2-7; abundance: NA; CDR3aa: CASGFYEQYF; CDR3nt: TGTGCCAGCGGTTTTTACGAGCAGTACTTC
d_gene: NA; v_gene: TRBV5-1; len: 16; j_gene: TRBJ2-5; abundance: NA; CDR3aa: CASSLMAGFGEETQYF; CDR3nt: TGCGCCAGCAGCTTAATGGCAGGGTTCGGGGAAGAGACCCAGTACTTC
d_gene: TRBD2; v_gene: TRBV9; len: 15; j_gene: TRBJ2-1; abundance: NA; CDR3aa: CASSVRGSGGNEQFF; CDR3nt: TGTGCCAGCAGCGTACGCGGGAGTGGGGGCAATGAGCAGTTCTTC
d_gene: TRBD2; v_gene: TRBV19; len: 15; j_gene: TRBJ2-5; abundance: once; CDR3aa: CASSPDWLAEETQYF; CDR3nt: TGTGCCAGTAGCCCTGACTGGCTAGCGGAAGAGACCCAGTACTTC